A selection of T cell receptor beta chains follows, all from one sample in a study of blood T cells in healthy people across ages. TCRdb itself ran the 5' RACE reads through MiXCR, one entry per CDR3 protein. This sample has over 600,000 distinct CDR3 sequences, with roughly 21% found just once. The sequenced sample was blood. The receptors come from a man between 65 and 85 years old in good health. CDR3s include the opening cysteine and the closing phenylalanine or tryptophan. Not every row has a clone size; where given, it reads once, few, many or a size class.

>TRBJ2-1|TRBV20-1|few
CSARDQGWHNEQFF
>TRBJ2-1|TRBV9|few
CASTAAGGFSYNEQFF
>TRBJ2-2|TRBV27|.
CASSLSTSGHNTGELFF
>TRBJ2-1|TRBV12-5|.
CASGPRPSSYNEQFF
>TRBJ1-4|TRBV6-5|.
CASSYTGGEKLFF
>TRBJ2-7|TRBV24-1|.
CATSASGSSYEQYF
>TRBJ2-3|TRBV7-9|.
CASSSVRGTDTQYF
>TRBJ2-1|TRBV11-2|.
CASSLDFGGRRYNEQFF
>TRBJ2-7|TRBV10-3|few
CAISELNEQYF
>TRBJ2-1|TRBV7-9|many
CASSPGLAANNEQFF
>.|TRBV5-6|.
CASSLGTSLYEQYF
>TRBJ2-1|TRBV12-3/TRBV12-4|.
CASSKTSGGYNEQFF
>TRBJ2-7|TRBV4-1|.
CASSQIPGSSYEQYF
>TRBJ2-7|TRBV5-6|.
CASSYGQGQEQYF
>TRBJ2-1|TRBV20-1|.
CSVLEQASNERFF
>.|TRBV2|once
CASSFLTRTYEQYF
>TRBJ1-4|TRBV5-6|many
CASSMDSGNEKLFF
>TRBJ2-4|TRBV6-5|.
CASRPTGLNIQYF
>TRBJ2-3|TRBV7-9|few
CASSHGLAGSTDTQYF
>TRBJ2-6|TRBV10-3|few
CAIGDMGGPGANVLTF
>TRBJ2-7|TRBV2|.
CASSEYEVSSYEQYF
>TRBJ2-3|TRBV20-1|.
CSASVAGGGVTQYF
>TRBJ2-3|TRBV20-1|.
CSARGGRASDTQYF
>TRBJ2-5|TRBV29-1|few
CSVGRQVQETQYF
>TRBJ2-3|TRBV20-1|few
CSARAGLAGGTDTQYF
>TRBJ2-7|TRBV10-3|.
CAISDHSGSYEQYF
>TRBJ1-1|TRBV5-1|.
CASSLGGRGRTEAFF
>TRBJ2-7|TRBV14|.
CASSNRGFYEQYF
>TRBJ1-4|TRBV20-1|.
CSADRDNNEKLFF
>TRBJ2-7|TRBV7-9|once
CASSLMGGSQGEQYF
>TRBJ2-5|TRBV7-9|.
CASSSRSQETQYF
>TRBJ1-2|TRBV12-3/TRBV12-4|.
CASSRQTQGYGYTF
>TRBJ2-3|TRBV29-1|.
CSVEGADTQYF
>TRBJ2-2|TRBV6-5|many
CASNRDSAAGLTGELFF
>TRBJ2-5|TRBV6-5|few
CASSYLRPQETQYF
>.|TRBV7-3|.
CASSTRQGGEQFF
>.|TRBV20-1|few
CSATNAGRANAGSYEQYF
>TRBJ2-7|TRBV10-3|few
CAISGGTASYEQYF
>TRBJ2-2|TRBV28|few
CASSFVRPDTGELFF
>TRBJ2-1|TRBV9|many
CASSPWGSGDEQFF
>.|TRBV20-1|.
CSAGDRGRETQYF
>TRBJ2-5|TRBV6-2/TRBV6-3|many
CASRERETQYF
>TRBJ2-1|TRBV5-1|.
CASSLSLAGFNEQFF
>TRBJ2-3|TRBV18|few
CASSWSGQDTQYF
>TRBJ2-7|TRBV29-1|.
CSVSTSGSSEQYF
>TRBJ2-5|TRBV7-2|few
CASSLSRTVETQYF
>TRBJ1-4|TRBV6-5|few
CASSCSLPSLDVGTSLFF
>TRBJ1-1|TRBV29-1|few
CSERTGANTEAFF
>TRBJ2-3|TRBV12-3/TRBV12-4|few
CASTPGQYSSQYF
>TRBJ1-4|TRBV10-3|.
CAISQGGDGEELFF
>TRBJ2-5|TRBV15|few
CATSRSPRGSHQETQYF